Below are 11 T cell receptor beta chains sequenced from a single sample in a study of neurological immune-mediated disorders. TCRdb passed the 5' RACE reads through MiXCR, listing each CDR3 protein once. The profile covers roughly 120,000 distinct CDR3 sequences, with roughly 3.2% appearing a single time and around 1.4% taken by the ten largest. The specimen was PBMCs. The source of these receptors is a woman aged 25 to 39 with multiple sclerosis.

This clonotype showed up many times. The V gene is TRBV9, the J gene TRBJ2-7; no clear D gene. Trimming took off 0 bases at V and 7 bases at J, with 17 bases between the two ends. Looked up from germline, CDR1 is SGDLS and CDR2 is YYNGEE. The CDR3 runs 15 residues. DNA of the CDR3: TGTGCCAGCAGCGTAGATTTCTCCCCCTTGGGGGAGCAGTACTTC. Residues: CASSVDFSPLGEQYF.

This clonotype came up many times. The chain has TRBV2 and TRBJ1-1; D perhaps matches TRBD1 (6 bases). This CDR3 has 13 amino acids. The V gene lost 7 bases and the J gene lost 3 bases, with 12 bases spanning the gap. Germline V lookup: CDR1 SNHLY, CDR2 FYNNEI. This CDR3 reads CASTWRGDTEAFF. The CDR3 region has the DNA TGTGCCAGCACCTGGAGGGGGGACACTGAAGCTTTCTTT.

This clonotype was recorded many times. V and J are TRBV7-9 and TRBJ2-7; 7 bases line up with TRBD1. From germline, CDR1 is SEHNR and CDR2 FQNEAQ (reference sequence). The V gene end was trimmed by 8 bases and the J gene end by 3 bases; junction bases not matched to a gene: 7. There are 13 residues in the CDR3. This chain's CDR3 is CASSLTGNYEQYF. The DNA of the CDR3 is TGTGCCAGCTCTTTGACAGGGAACTACGAGCAGTACTTC. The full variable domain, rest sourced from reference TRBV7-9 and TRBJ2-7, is DTGVSQNPRHKITKRGQNVTFRCDPISEHNRLYWYRQTLGQGPEFLTYFQNEAQLEKSRLLSDRFSAERPKGSFSTLEIQRTEQGDSAMYLCASSLTGNYEQYFGPGTRLTVT.

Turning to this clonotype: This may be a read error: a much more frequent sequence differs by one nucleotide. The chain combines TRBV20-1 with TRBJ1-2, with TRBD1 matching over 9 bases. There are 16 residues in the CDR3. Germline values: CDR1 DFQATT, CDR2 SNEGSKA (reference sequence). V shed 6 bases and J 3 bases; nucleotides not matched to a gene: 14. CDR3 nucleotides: TGCAGTGCAGAGGCGGCGGGACAGGGTTTTTACTATGGCTACACCTTC. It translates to CSAEAAGQGFYYGYTF.

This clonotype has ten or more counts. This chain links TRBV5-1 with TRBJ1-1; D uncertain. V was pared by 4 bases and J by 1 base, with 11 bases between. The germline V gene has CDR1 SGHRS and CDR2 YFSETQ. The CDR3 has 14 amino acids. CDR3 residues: CASSRSGGNTEAFF. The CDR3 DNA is TGCGCCAGCAGCCGGAGCGGTGGGAACACTGAAGCTTTCTTT.

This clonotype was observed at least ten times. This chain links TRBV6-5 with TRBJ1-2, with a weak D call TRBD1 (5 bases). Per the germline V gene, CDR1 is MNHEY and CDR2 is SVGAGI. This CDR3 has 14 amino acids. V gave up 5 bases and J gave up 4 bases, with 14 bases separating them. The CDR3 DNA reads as TGTGCCAGCAGTACGAGCAGGGTATTCTATGGCTACACCTTC. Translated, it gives CASSTSRVFYGYTF.

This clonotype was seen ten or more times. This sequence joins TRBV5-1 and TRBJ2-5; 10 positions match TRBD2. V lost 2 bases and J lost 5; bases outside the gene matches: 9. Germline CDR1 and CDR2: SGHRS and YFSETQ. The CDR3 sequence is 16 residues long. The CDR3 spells CASSLSASGSAETQYF. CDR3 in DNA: TGCGCCAGCAGCTTATCGGCTAGCGGGAGCGCGGAGACCCAGTACTTC.

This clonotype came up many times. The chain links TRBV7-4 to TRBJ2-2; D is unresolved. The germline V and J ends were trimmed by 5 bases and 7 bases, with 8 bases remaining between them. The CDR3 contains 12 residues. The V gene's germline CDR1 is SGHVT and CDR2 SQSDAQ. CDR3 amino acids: CASSVFVGELFF. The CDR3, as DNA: TGTGCCAGCAGCGTATTCGTCGGGGAGCTGTTTTTT.

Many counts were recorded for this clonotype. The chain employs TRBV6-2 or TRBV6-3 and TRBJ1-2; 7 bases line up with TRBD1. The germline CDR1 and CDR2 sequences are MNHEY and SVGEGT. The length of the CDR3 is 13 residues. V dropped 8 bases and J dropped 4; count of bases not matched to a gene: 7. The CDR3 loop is CASVSGDSYGYTF. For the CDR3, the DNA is TGTGCCAGCGTTTCCGGGGACAGCTATGGCTACACCTTC.

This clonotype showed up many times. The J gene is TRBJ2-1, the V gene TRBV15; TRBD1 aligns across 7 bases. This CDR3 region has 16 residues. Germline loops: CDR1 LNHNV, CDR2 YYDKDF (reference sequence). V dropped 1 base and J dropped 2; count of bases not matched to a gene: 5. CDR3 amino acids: CATSRGRQGTYNEQFF. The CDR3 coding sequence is TGTGCCACCAGCAGAGGAAGACAGGGAACCTACAATGAGCAGTTCTTC.

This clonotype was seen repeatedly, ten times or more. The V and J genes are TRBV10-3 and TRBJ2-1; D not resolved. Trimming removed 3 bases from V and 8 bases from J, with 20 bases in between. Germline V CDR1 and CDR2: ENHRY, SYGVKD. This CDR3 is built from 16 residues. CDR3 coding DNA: TGTGCCATCAGTGACCCTGGCGGCGATTTCCCTTATGAGCAGTTCTTC. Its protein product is CAISDPGGDFPYEQFF.